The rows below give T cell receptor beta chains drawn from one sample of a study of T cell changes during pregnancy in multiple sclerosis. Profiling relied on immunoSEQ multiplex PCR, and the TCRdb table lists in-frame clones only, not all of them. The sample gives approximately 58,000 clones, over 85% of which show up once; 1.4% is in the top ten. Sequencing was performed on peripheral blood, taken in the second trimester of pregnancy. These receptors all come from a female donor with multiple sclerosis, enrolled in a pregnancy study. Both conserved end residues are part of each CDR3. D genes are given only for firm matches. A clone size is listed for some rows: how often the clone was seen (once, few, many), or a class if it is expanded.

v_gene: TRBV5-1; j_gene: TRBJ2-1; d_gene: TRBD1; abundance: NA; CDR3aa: CASSLRTPPGGAVNEQFF; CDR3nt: TGCGCCAGCAGCCTTCGAACACCTCCAGGGGGCGCGGTAAATGAGCAGTTCTTC
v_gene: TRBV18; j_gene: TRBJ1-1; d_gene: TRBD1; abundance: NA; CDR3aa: CASSQDREAEAFF; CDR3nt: TGTGCCAGCTCACAAGACAGGGAAGCTGAAGCTTTCTTT
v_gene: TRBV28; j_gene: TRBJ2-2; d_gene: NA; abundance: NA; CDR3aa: CASSFLVSSGGELFF; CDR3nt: TGTGCCAGCAGTTTCTTGGTCTCGAGCGGAGGGGAGCTGTTTTTT
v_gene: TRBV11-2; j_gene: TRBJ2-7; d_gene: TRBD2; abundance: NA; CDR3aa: CASSSGLAGVYEQYF; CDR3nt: TGTGCCAGCAGCTCCGGACTAGCGGGAGTCTACGAGCAGTACTTC
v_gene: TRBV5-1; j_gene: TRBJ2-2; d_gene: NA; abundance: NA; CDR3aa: CASSLEGQSNTGELFF; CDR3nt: TGCGCCAGCAGCTTGGAAGGACAGAGTAACACCGGGGAGCTGTTTTTT
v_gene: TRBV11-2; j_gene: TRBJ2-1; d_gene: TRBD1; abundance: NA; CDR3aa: CASSPDSGTGIYNEQFF; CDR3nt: TGTGCCAGCAGCCCGGATTCCGGGACAGGGATCTACAATGAGCAGTTCTTC
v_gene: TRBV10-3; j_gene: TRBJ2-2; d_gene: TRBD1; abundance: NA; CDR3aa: CAISESTGTGELFF; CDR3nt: TGTGCCATCAGTGAATCGACAGGGACCGGGGAGCTGTTTTTT
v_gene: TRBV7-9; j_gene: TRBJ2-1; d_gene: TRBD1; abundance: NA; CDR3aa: CASSAPDRSYNEQFF; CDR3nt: TGTGCCAGCAGCGCCCCGGACAGGTCCTACAATGAGCAGTTCTTC
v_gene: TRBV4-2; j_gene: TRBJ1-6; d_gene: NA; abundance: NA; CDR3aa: CASSQDIQGNSPLHF; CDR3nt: TGTGCCAGCAGCCAAGATATTCAGGGGAATTCACCCCTCCACTTT
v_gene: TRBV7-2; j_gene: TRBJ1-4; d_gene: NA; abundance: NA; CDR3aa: CASRKSAGMGEKLFF; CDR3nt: TGTGCCAGCAGAAAGTCGGCAGGGATGGGCGAAAAACTGTTTTTT
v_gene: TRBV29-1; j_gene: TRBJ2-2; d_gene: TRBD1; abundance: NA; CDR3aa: CSVPDRGKGTGELFF; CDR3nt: TGCAGCGTCCCGGACAGGGGGAAGGGAACCGGGGAGCTGTTTTTT
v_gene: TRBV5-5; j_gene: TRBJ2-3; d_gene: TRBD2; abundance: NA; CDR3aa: CASSLEWGGTQYF; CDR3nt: TGTGCCAGCAGCTTGGAATGGGGGGGTACGCAGTATTTT
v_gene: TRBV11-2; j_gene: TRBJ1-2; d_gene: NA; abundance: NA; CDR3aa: CASSLGGGTRGYTF; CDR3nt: TGTGCCAGCAGCTTAGGGGGGGGGACCCGTGGCTACACCTTC
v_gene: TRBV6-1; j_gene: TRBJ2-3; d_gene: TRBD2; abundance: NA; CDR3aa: CASSEASGTRAYF; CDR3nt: TGTGCCAGCAGTGAAGCATCCGGGACTAGGGCGTATTTT
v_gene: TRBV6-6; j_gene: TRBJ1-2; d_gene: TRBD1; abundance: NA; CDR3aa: CASSPGQGGGYTF; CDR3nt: TGTGCCAGCAGCCCGGGACAGGGTGGGGGCTACACCTTC
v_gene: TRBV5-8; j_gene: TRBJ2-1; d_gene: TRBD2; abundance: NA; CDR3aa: CAILRLAGGRPYNEQFF; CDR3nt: TGTGCCATCCTCCGACTAGCGGGAGGCCGTCCCTACAATGAGCAGTTCTTC
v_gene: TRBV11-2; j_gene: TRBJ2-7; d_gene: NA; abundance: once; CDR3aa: CASSPRGDAYEQYF; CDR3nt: TGTGCCAGCAGCCCCAGGGGGGATGCCTACGAGCAGTACTTC
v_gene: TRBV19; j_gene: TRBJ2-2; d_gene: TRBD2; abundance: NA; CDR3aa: CASILWTSGTGELFF; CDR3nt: TGTGCCAGTATTCTTTGGACTAGCGGGACCGGGGAGCTGTTTTTT
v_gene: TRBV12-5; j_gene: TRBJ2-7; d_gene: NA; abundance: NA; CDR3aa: CASGLGTVYEQYF; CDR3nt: TGTGCTAGTGGTTTGGGGACAGTCTACGAGCAGTACTTC
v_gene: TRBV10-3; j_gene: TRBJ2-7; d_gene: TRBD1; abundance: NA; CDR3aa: CAISDQQGARNYEQYF; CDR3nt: TGTGCCATCAGTGATCAACAGGGGGCCAGAAACTACGAGCAGTACTTC
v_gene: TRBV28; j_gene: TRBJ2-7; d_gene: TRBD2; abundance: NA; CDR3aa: CASSLGTRRSYEQYF; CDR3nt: TGTGCCAGCAGTTTGGGGACTAGACGATCCTACGAGCAGTACTTC
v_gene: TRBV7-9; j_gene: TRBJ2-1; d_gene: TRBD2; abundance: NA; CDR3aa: CASSLAPSGNEQFF; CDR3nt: TGTGCCAGCAGCTTAGCGCCTAGCGGGAACGAGCAGTTCTTC
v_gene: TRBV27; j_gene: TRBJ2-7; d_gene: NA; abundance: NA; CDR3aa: CASSLRTRNNYEQYF; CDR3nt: TGTGCCAGCAGTTTACGGACACGAAATAACTACGAGCAGTACTTC
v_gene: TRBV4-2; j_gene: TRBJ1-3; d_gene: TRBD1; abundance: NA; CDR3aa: CASSQEDRGLYTIYF; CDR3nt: TGTGCCAGCAGCCAAGAAGACAGGGGGCTATACACCATATATTTT
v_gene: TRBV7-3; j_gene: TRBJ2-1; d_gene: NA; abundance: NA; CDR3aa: CASSLPDSLQFF; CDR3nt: TGTGCCAGCAGCCTTCCCGACAGCCTACAGTTCTTC
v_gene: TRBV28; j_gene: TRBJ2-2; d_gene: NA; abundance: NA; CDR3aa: CASSLSGGYTGELFF; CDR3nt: TGTGCCAGCAGTTTGTCGGGGGGCTACACCGGGGAGCTGTTTTTT
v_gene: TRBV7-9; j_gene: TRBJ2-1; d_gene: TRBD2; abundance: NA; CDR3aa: CASSSRGLAAYNEQFF; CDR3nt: TGTGCCAGCAGCTCGCGGGGACTAGCGGCATACAATGAGCAGTTCTTC
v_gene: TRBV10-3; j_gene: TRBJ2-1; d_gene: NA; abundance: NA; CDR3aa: CAISEPTKSSYNEQFF; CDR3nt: TGTGCCATCAGTGAGCCAACGAAGAGCTCCTACAATGAGCAGTTCTTC
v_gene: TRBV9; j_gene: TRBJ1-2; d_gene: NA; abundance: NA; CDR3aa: CASSVVARASGYTF; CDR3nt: TGTGCCAGCAGCGTAGTAGCCAGGGCAAGTGGCTACACCTTC
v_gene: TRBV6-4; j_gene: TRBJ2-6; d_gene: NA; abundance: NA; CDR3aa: CASSGGTLSGANVLTF; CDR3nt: TGTGCCAGCAGTGGCGGGACTCTCTCTGGGGCCAACGTCCTGACTTTC
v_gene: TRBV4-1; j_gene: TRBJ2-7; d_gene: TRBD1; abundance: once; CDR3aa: CASSQDGQGAYEQYF; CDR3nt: TGCGCCAGCAGCCAGGACGGACAGGGGGCATACGAGCAGTACTTC
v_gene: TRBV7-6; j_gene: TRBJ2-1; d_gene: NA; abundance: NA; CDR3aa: CASSLAEGLPTSYNEQFF; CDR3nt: TGTGCCAGCAGCTTAGCGGAGGGTTTACCAACCTCCTACAATGAGCAGTTCTTC
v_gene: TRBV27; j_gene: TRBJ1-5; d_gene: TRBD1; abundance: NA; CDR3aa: CASSEGQGRAYSNQPQHF; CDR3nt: TGTGCCAGCAGTGAGGGACAGGGAAGGGCCTATAGCAATCAGCCCCAGCATTTT
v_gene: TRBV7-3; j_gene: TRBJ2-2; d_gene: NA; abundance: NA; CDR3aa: CASSLKSGANTGELFF; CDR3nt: TGTGCCAGCAGCCTCAAATCGGGGGCGAACACCGGGGAGCTGTTTTTT
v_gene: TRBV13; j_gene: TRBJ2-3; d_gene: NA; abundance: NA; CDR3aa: CASSVVSAPDTQYF; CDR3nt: TGTGCCAGCAGCGTTGTTAGCGCCCCAGATACGCAGTATTTT
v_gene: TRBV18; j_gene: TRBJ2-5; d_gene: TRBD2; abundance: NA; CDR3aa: CASSPFGSGNQETQYF; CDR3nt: TGTGCCAGCTCACCATTCGGGAGCGGGAACCAAGAGACCCAGTACTTC
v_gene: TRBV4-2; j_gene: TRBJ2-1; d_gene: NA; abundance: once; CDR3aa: CASSQGPYNEQFF; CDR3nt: TGTGCCAGCAGCCAGGGGCCCTACAATGAGCAGTTCTTC
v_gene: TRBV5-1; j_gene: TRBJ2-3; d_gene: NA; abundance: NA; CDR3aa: CASSPGGSSTDTQYF; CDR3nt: TGCGCCAGCAGCCCCGGAGGATCTAGCACAGATACGCAGTATTTT
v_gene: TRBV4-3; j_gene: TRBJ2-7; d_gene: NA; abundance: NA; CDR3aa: CASSQEARGYEQYF; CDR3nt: TGCGCCAGCAGCCAAGAAGCCAGGGGCTACGAGCAGTACTTC
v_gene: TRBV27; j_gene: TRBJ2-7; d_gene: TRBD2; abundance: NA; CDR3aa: CASSLSAGGPLEQYF; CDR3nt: TGTGCCAGCAGTTTATCGGCGGGAGGGCCGCTAGAGCAGTACTTC
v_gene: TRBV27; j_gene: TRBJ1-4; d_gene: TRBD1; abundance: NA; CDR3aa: CASSSDRGLSEKLFF; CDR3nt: TGTGCCAGCAGTTCCGACAGGGGGCTGTCTGAAAAACTGTTTTTT